This T cell receptor (beta chain) was obtained from a study of CD8 T cell repertoires and HIV-1 epitope variants. Study details: 1M T cells were kept uncultured as a baseline.

The V gene's germline CDR1 is SEHNR and CDR2 FQNEAQ (reference sequence). The germline V and J ends were trimmed by 1 base and 8 bases, with 8 bases remaining between them. The CDR3 contains 13 residues. This clone was counted a few times. Its matching antigen is unknown. Study outcomes and limitations: Most of the nine antigen-specific clonotypes appeared cross-reactive to autologous or escape variants.

TCRdb's copy holds only in-frame clones and misses some; the assay was immunoSEQ multiplex PCR. The sample includes 5,500 to 7,000 clones, 68% of them seen just once. The clonotype was recovered from a male donor with HIV. The sample consisted of cultured CD8+ T cells derived from PBMCs. The J gene is TRBJ1-4, the V gene TRBV7-9, with D unclear. In DNA form, the CDR3 reads TGTGCCAGCAGCTTAGTCGATAAGGAAAAACTGTTTTTT. Its protein is CASSLVDKEKLFF.